A selection of T cell receptor beta chains follows, all from one sample in a study of T cells in localized non-small cell lung cancer. Clones were sequenced by immunoSEQ multiplex PCR, and TCRdb holds only the in-frame ones, with some missing. The sample lists about 64,000 clones; roughly 80% were seen once. The source material was PBMCs, sampled before any cancer treatment. These receptors all stem from a man aged 40 to 70 with stage II lung adenocarcinoma. Each CDR3 is given with its conserved first and last residue. Fields, in order: V gene, D gene, J gene, clone size, CDR3 protein, CDR3 DNA. A D gene is named only where the DNA matches it firmly. Clone size appears in some rows only: once, few, many, or a class for an expanded clone.

>TRBV4-1|NA|TRBJ2-2|NA
CASSHFTGTGELFF
TGCGCCAGCAGCCATTTTACAGGGACCGGGGAGCTGTTTTTT
>TRBV7-9|TRBD1|TRBJ1-5|NA
CASSLQGASQPQHF
TGTGCCAGCAGCTTACAGGGGGCCAGCCAGCCCCAGCATTTT
>TRBV6-1|NA|TRBJ1-3|NA
CASSDRGRGSSGNTIYF
TGTGCCAGCAGTGATAGAGGCAGGGGAAGCTCTGGAAACACCATATATTTT
>TRBV5-1|TRBD1|TRBJ2-7|few
CASSDPQGAREQYF
TGCGCCAGCAGTGACCCCCAGGGGGCCCGCGAGCAGTACTTC
>TRBV14|NA|TRBJ2-2|NA
CASSQDWGSGELFF
TGTGCCAGCAGCCAAGATTGGGGGAGCGGGGAGCTGTTTTTT
>TRBV6-5|NA|TRBJ1-5|NA
CASSPTYSNQPQHF
TGTGCCAGCAGTCCCACTTATAGCAATCAGCCCCAGCATTTT
>TRBV4-2|NA|TRBJ1-1|NA
CASSPSGEGEAFF
TGTGCCAGCAGCCCCTCGGGAGAGGGTGAAGCTTTCTTT
>TRBV19|TRBD2|TRBJ2-1|once
CASNGGEGYNEQFF
TGTGCCAGTAACGGCGGGGAGGGCTACAATGAGCAGTTCTTC
>TRBV5-4|NA|TRBJ1-5|NA
CASSLQGSNQPQHF
TGTGCCAGCAGCTTACAGGGTAGCAATCAGCCCCAGCATTTT
>TRBV12-5|TRBD1|TRBJ1-4|NA
CASGLVRTGRGPLTNEKLFF
TGTGCTAGTGGTTTGGTACGGACGGGGAGGGGGCCTCTAACTAATGAAAAACTGTTTTTT
>TRBV19|TRBD2|TRBJ2-1|once
CASSKSSGSSYNEQFF
TGTGCCAGTAGTAAGTCTAGCGGGAGCTCCTACAATGAGCAGTTCTTC
>TRBV5-1|NA|TRBJ1-4|NA
CASSLAQDSLAEKLFF
TGCGCCAGCAGCTTGGCTCAGGACAGTCTGGCTGAAAAACTGTTTTTT
>TRBV6-6|TRBD1|TRBJ1-2|NA
CASTTGQHYGYTF
TGTGCCAGCACCACGGGACAGCACTATGGCTACACCTTC
>TRBV5-1|TRBD1|TRBJ2-2|NA
CASSLTGGTGELFF
TGCGCCAGCAGCCTAACAGGGGGGACCGGGGAGCTGTTTTTT
>TRBV5-1|TRBD2|TRBJ2-3|NA
CATTPGGGSTDTQYF
TGCGCCACCACCCCGGGGGGGGGTAGCACAGATACGCAGTATTTT
>TRBV4-1|NA|TRBJ2-7|NA
CASSQDRTPREQYF
TGCGCCAGCAGCCAAGATCGAACCCCTCGGGAGCAGTACTTC
>TRBV18|NA|TRBJ2-1|once
CASSLLAPNSYNEQFF
TGTGCCAGCTCACTCTTAGCCCCTAACTCCTACAATGAGCAGTTCTTC
>TRBV25-1|TRBD2|TRBJ2-7|NA
CASSEALREGSEQYF
TGTGCCAGCAGTGAGGCTCTGCGGGAGGGCTCCGAGCAGTACTTC
>TRBV14|NA|TRBJ2-7|NA
CASSRSLTGYEQYF
TGTGCCAGCAGCCGGAGCCTCACGGGGTACGAGCAGTACTTC
>TRBV12-5|NA|TRBJ2-7|NA
CASGLGQGRAYEQYF
TGTGCTAGTGGTTTAGGGCAGGGGAGGGCCTACGAGCAGTACTTC
>TRBV6-5|TRBD1|TRBJ2-2|once
CASSDGQGAGELFF
TGTGCCAGCAGTGACGGACAGGGGGCCGGGGAGCTGTTTTTT
>TRBV5-1|NA|TRBJ2-1|NA
CASSLGQGEYNEQFF
TGCGCCAGCAGCTTGGGGCAGGGAGAGTACAATGAGCAGTTCTTC
>TRBV6-5|NA|TRBJ2-1|NA
CASRSGSSSYNEQFF
TGTGCCAGCAGGTCCGGGAGTAGCTCCTACAATGAGCAGTTCTTC
>TRBV19|NA|TRBJ1-2|NA
CASTRLPEGGYTF
TGTGCCAGTACGCGGCTTCCGGAAGGCGGCTACACCTTC
>TRBV2|NA|TRBJ2-5|once
CASRTPGPETQYF
TGTGCCAGTAGAACTCCGGGGCCCGAGACCCAGTACTTC
>TRBV28|TRBD1|TRBJ1-5|many
CASKTGGFQPQHF
TGTGCCAGTAAGACAGGGGGCTTTCAGCCCCAGCATTTT
>TRBV2|NA|TRBJ1-1|NA
CASSDDRTNTEAFF
TGTGCCAGCAGTGACGATAGAACGAACACTGAAGCTTTCTTT
>TRBV9|TRBD1|TRBJ2-5|NA
CASSYPLSGQGGETQYF
TGTGCCAGCAGCTATCCCTTATCGGGACAGGGGGGAGAGACCCAGTACTTC
>TRBV2|NA|TRBJ1-2|few
CASRDDRLYGYTF
TGTGCCAGCAGAGACGACAGGCTCTATGGCTACACCTTC
>TRBV9|NA|TRBJ1-3|NA
CASSVQSGNTIYF
TGTGCCAGCAGCGTACAAAGTGGAAACACCATATATTTT
>TRBV9|NA|TRBJ2-3|NA
CASSVEDHHTDTQYF
TGTGCCAGCAGCGTAGAGGATCACCACACAGATACGCAGTATTTT
>TRBV9|NA|TRBJ1-2|once
CASSLGQSAYGYTF
TGTGCCAGCAGCCTCGGTCAGAGTGCCTATGGCTACACCTTC
>TRBV5-1|NA|TRBJ2-5|NA
CASSLELKTQYF
TGCGCCAGCAGCTTGGAACTGAAGACCCAGTACTTC
>TRBV5-4|TRBD1|TRBJ1-1|NA
CASSLVDRVNTEAFF
TGTGCCAGCAGCTTGGTTGACAGGGTAAACACTGAAGCTTTCTTT
>TRBV16|NA|TRBJ1-1|few
CASLGGDTEAFF
TGTGCCAGCCTAGGGGGAGACACTGAAGCTTTCTTT
>TRBV6-5|NA|TRBJ2-7|NA
CASRRPGFGKEQYF
TGTGCCAGCAGGAGACCCGGGTTCGGAAAGGAGCAGTACTTC
>TRBV7-3|NA|TRBJ2-2|many
CASSPSSRSGELFF
TGTGCCAGCAGCCCCTCGAGTAGGTCCGGGGAGCTGTTTTTT
>TRBV18|TRBD2|TRBJ2-3|NA
CASSPTWGGSTDTQYF
TGTGCCAGCTCACCAACGTGGGGGGGTAGCACAGATACGCAGTATTTT
>TRBV5-5|NA|TRBJ2-1|NA
CASSLDSYNEQFF
TGTGCCAGCAGCCTTGACAGCTACAATGAGCAGTTCTTC
>TRBV6-6|NA|TRBJ2-7|NA
CASTPGHYSYEQYF
TGTGCCAGCACCCCGGGACATTACTCCTACGAGCAGTACTTC
>TRBV11-3|NA|TRBJ2-7|NA
CASSPAPRGYEQYF
TGTGCCAGCAGCCCGGCCCCCCGGGGGTACGAGCAGTACTTC
>TRBV18|NA|TRBJ2-7|NA
CASSEGTIYEQYF
TGTGCCAGCTCAGAAGGGACAATCTACGAGCAGTACTTC
>TRBV9|TRBD2|TRBJ2-1|few
CASSAGTSGTYNEQFF
TGTGCCAGCAGCGCCGGGACTAGCGGGACGTACAATGAGCAGTTCTTC
>TRBV7-6|TRBD1|TRBJ1-5|NA
CASSWDRGQPQHF
TGTGCCAGCAGCTGGGACAGAGGACAGCCCCAGCATTTT
>TRBV6-6|TRBD1|TRBJ1-2|NA
CASSRQQGDGYTF
TGTGCCAGCAGTCGGCAACAGGGGGATGGCTACACCTTC
>TRBV2|NA|TRBJ2-7|NA
CASSEGPLNYGYEQYF
TGTGCCAGCAGTGAGGGGCCGTTAAACTACGGCTACGAGCAGTACTTC
>TRBV30|NA|TRBJ2-7|NA
CAWTTDGSSYEQYF
TGTGCCTGGACCACTGACGGGAGCTCCTACGAGCAGTACTTC
>TRBV29-1|NA|TRBJ2-3|NA
CSVDGSGGTDTQYF
TGCAGCGTTGACGGATCAGGGGGCACAGATACGCAGTATTTT
>TRBV4-1|TRBD1|TRBJ2-7|NA
CASTQVLVKGQGVHEQYF
TGCGCCAGCACTCAAGTGTTGGTGAAGGGACAGGGGGTCCACGAGCAGTACTTC